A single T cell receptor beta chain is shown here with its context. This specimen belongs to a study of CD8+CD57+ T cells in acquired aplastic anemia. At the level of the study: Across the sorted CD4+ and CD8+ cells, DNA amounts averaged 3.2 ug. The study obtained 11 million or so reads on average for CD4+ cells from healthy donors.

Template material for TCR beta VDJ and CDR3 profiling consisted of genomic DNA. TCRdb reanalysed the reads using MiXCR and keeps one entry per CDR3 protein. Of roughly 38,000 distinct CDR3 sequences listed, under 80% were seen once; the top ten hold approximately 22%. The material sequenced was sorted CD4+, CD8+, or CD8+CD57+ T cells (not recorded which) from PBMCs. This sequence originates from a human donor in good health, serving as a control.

The CDR3 nucleotides read TGCAGTGCTACGGCGGGGGACCAAGAGACCCAGTACTTC. Protein: CSATAGDQETQYF. The chain couples TRBV20-1 to TRBJ2-5; 7 bases fit TRBD2. Germline values: CDR1 DFQATT, CDR2 SNEGSKA (reference sequence). J lost 0 bases, V lost 4 bases, and 2 bases had no gene match. The CDR3 has 13 amino acids.